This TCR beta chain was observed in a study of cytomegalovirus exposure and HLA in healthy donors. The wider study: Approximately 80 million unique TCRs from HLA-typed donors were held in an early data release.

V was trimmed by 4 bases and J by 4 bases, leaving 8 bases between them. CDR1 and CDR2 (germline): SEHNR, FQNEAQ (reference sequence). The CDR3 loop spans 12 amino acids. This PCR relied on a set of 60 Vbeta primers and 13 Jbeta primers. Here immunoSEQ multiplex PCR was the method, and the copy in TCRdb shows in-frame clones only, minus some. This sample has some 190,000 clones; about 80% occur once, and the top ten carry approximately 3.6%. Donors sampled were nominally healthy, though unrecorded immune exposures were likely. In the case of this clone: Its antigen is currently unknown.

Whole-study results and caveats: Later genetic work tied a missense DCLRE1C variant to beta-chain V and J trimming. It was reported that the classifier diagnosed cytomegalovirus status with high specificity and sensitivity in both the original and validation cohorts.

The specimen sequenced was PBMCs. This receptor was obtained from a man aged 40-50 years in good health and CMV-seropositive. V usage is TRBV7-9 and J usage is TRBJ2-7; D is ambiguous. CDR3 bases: TGTGCCAGCAGCTCCGGTTTGTACGAGCAGTACTTC. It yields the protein CASSSGLYEQYF.